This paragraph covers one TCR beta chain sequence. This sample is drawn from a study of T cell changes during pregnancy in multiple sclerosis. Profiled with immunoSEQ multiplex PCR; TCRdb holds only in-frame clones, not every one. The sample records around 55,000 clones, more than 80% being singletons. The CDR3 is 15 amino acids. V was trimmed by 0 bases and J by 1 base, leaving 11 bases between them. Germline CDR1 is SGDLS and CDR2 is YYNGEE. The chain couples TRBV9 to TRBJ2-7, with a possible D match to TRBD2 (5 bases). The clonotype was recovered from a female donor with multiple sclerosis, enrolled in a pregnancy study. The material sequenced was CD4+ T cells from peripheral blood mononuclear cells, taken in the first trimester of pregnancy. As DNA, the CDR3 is TGTGCCAGCAGCGTAGGCGGGTACTCTTCCTACGAGCAGTACTTC. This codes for CASSVGGYSSYEQYF. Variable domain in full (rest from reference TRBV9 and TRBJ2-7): DSGVTQTPKHLITATGQRVTLRCSPRSGDLSVYWYQQSLDQGLQFLIQYYNGEERAKGNILERFSAQQFPDLHSELNLSSLELGDSALYFCASSVGGYSSYEQYFGPGTRLTVT.